A selection of T cell receptor beta chains follows, all from one sample in a study of blood T cell repertoires in COVID-19. Using immunoSEQ multiplex PCR, the repertoire was profiled, and TCRdb retains in-frame clones only, with some absent. This sample has roughly 320,000 clones, with approximately 84% found just once. The specimen was PBMCs or T cells enriched from blood (not recorded which). Source of these receptors: a man younger than 40 who had recovered from COVID-19. Each CDR3 is given with its conserved first and last residue. The D gene is left open where the match is weak. Clone size is not always given. Where it is, it says once, few, many or a class for expanded clones.

size	D	J	V	DNA	CDR3
few	TRBD1	TRBJ2-1	TRBV20-1	TGCAGTGCTAGTTCTCTCCGGGACAGGGGAGGGAATGAGCAGTTCTTC	CSASSLRDRGGNEQFF
few	.	TRBJ1-2	TRBV5-1	TGCGCCAGCAGCTTGGATAATGGACAGCTCGGTGGCTACACCTTC	CASSLDNGQLGGYTF
.	.	TRBJ2-6	TRBV5-1	TGCGCCAGCAGCTTAGGGGCATCCTCTGGGGCCAACGTCCTGACTTTC	CASSLGASSGANVLTF
.	TRBD2	TRBJ2-1	TRBV5-5	TGTGCCAGCAGCTGGGGGACTGGGGGACTAGCGGGAAACAATGAGCAGTTCTTC	CASSWGTGGLAGNNEQFF
.	.	TRBJ2-7	TRBV18	TGTGCCAGCTCACCACCCAGGGGACCTTCCTACGAGCAGTACTTC	CASSPPRGPSYEQYF
.	TRBD1	TRBJ1-1	TRBV13	TGTGCCAGCAGCACACAGGGGGTGTACACTGAAGCTTTCTTT	CASSTQGVYTEAFF
.	.	TRBJ1-4	TRBV6-1	TGTGCCAGCAGTGAACGAGGGCGTAATGAAAAACTGTTTTTT	CASSERGRNEKLFF
.	.	TRBJ1-5	TRBV12-2	TGTGCAAGTCGCATCAGGGAAGGGAGCAATCAGCCCCAGCATTTT	CASRIREGSNQPQHF
.	TRBD1	TRBJ1-2	TRBV3-1/TRBV3-2	TGTGCCAGCAGCCTCCCGGGACAGAACTATGGCTACACCTTC	CASSLPGQNYGYTF
.	.	TRBJ1-2	TRBV2	TGTGCCAGCAGTGAACAGGGGTACTATGGCTACACCTTC	CASSEQGYYGYTF
.	.	TRBJ2-7	TRBV7-8	TGTGCCAGCAGCCCATCCCGGGTCACCTACGAGCAGTACTTC	CASSPSRVTYEQYF
.	TRBD1	TRBJ2-7	TRBV19	TGTACCAGTAGTATTGCCTCCGGGACAGGGACATACGAGCAGTACTTC	CTSSIASGTGTYEQYF
.	.	TRBJ2-2	TRBV2	TGTGCCTCACAACAGGGGAACACCGGGGAGCTGTTTTTT	CASQQGNTGELFF
.	TRBD2	TRBJ2-7	TRBV7-2	TGTGCCAGCAGCCAGACTAGCGGGAGCCACGAGCAGTACTTC	CASSQTSGSHEQYF
.	.	TRBJ2-7	TRBV11-3	TGTGCCAGCAACAACAGGAGGGTCTCCTACGAGCAGTACTTC	CASNNRRVSYEQYF
once	.	TRBJ2-5	TRBV19	TGTGCCAGTAGTATAGTCTCTAGGTCGTTCGAGACCCAGTACTTC	CASSIVSRSFETQYF
.	TRBD1	TRBJ2-7	TRBV5-1	TGCGCCAGCAGCTTGCCAGGGGGCGACGAGCAGTACTTC	CASSLPGGDEQYF
.	TRBD2	TRBJ2-1	TRBV11-2	TGTGCCAGCAGCCCCGGGACTAGCGGGAGAGCGCTAAGGAACAATGAGCAGTTCTTC	CASSPGTSGRALRNNEQFF
.	TRBD2	TRBJ2-3	TRBV5-1	TGCGCCAGCAGCCCTGGACTAGCGGGCCCTCCCTACGCAGATACGCAGTATTTT	CASSPGLAGPPYADTQYF
.	TRBD2	TRBJ2-5	TRBV2	TGTGCCAGCAGAAGTGGGGGGGGTCAGACCCAGTACTTC	CASRSGGGQTQYF
once	.	TRBJ1-1	TRBV10-1	TGCGCCAGCACACACAGGGTGACTATGAACACTGAAGCTTTCTTT	CASTHRVTMNTEAFF
.	TRBD1	TRBJ1-6	TRBV11-3	TGTGCCAGCAGCTCCCCCCGGACAGGGGGCTCTCCGTCCCTCCACTTT	CASSSPRTGGSPSLHF
.	TRBD2	TRBJ2-1	TRBV29-1	TGCAGCGTTGAAGGCTTAGCGGGAGAATCCTACAATGAGCAGTTCTTC	CSVEGLAGESYNEQFF
once	.	TRBJ1-2	TRBV19	TGTGCCAGTAGTACCTGGTCAGGGGATGGCTACACCTTC	CASSTWSGDGYTF
.	TRBD1	TRBJ2-7	TRBV10-1	TGCGCCAGTATGGGACAGGTCGTCGACGAGCAGTACTTC	CASMGQVVDEQYF
.	TRBD1	TRBJ2-7	TRBV7-8	TGTGCCAGCAGCGGAATAGGGACAGCCGAGCAGTACTTC	CASSGIGTAEQYF
.	TRBD1	TRBJ1-5	TRBV19	TGTGCCAGTAGTCCATTGGGACAGGGGGCTAATCAGCCCCAGCATTTT	CASSPLGQGANQPQHF
.	.	TRBJ2-1	TRBV12-3/TRBV12-4	TGTGCCAGCAGTTTCTCCCATGAGCAGTTCTTC	CASSFSHEQFF
.	TRBD2	TRBJ2-1	TRBV7-2	TGTGCCAGCAGCCCGGGACTAGCGGGAGCCATCATTGAGCAGTTCTTC	CASSPGLAGAIIEQFF
.	TRBD1	TRBJ1-4	TRBV7-8	TGTGCCAGCAGCCAGGACAGGGGCCGCGAAAAACTGTTTTTT	CASSQDRGREKLFF
.	TRBD2	TRBJ2-1	TRBV6-4	TGTGCCAGCAGTGACTTCGGAACACCGGGGGGCAATGAGCAGTTCTTC	CASSDFGTPGGNEQFF
.	.	TRBJ1-2	TRBV11-3	TGTGCCAGCAGCTCCTCAGGTGGCTATGGCTACACCTTC	CASSSSGGYGYTF
.	.	TRBJ1-2	TRBV28	TGTGCCAGCAGTAGCCCGTATGGCTACACCTTC	CASSSPYGYTF
.	.	TRBJ1-3	TRBV19	TGTGCCAGTATCCCTTCCTACGACAGCACAGGAAACACCATATATTTT	CASIPSYDSTGNTIYF
.	TRBD1	TRBJ2-3	TRBV2	TGTGCCAGCAGGTTGTCGACAGGGGGCACAGATACGCAGTATTTT	CASRLSTGGTDTQYF
.	.	TRBJ1-2	TRBV28	TGTGCCAGCAGACCGCATCGAGGGTTTGTTGGCTACACCTTC	CASRPHRGFVGYTF
.	.	TRBJ1-4	TRBV6-5	TGTGCCAGCAGGTCTGACAGATCTGAAAAACTGTTTTTT	CASRSDRSEKLFF
many	TRBD2	TRBJ2-2	TRBV4-1	TGCGCCAGCAGCCTCAACCTCCTAGCGGGAGGTCTTGGGGAGCTGTTTTTT	CASSLNLLAGGLGELFF
.	.	TRBJ1-5	TRBV7-9	TGTGCCAGCAGCTTGGGGGACAATAGCAATCAGCCCCAGCATTTT	CASSLGDNSNQPQHF
.	.	TRBJ2-7	TRBV10-1	TGCGCCAGCAGCGTGGGGGGGCCCATTAACTACGAGCAGTACTTC	CASSVGGPINYEQYF
few	.	TRBJ1-1	TRBV11-2	TGTGCCAGCAGCTTAGAAGGGACACTAAGGGGGACTGAAGCTTTCTTT	CASSLEGTLRGTEAFF
.	TRBD1	TRBJ2-5	TRBV5-1	TGCGCCAGCAGCTATACTCCGGTGGGACAGGGGCCACAAGAGACCCAGTACTTC	CASSYTPVGQGPQETQYF
.	.	TRBJ2-5	TRBV6-5	TGTGCCAGCAGACCGATAGAATTAGAGACCCAGTACTTC	CASRPIELETQYF
.	TRBD1	TRBJ1-1	TRBV11-2	TGTGCCAGCAGCTTAGACTTCCCGACAGGGCGGAACACTGAAGCTTTCTTT	CASSLDFPTGRNTEAFF
.	.	TRBJ1-5	TRBV19	TGTGCCAGTAGTATAGATGGTAAGAAAAGGGGTTATAGCAATCAGCCCCAGCATTTT	CASSIDGKKRGYSNQPQHF
.	TRBD1	TRBJ1-5	TRBV28	TGTGCCAGCATAGGGACAGGATACAATCAGCCCCAGCATTTT	CASIGTGYNQPQHF
.	TRBD2	TRBJ2-3	TRBV6-6	TGTGCCAGCTTCCGGGCGGGGGGGCTTGATACGCAGTATTTT	CASFRAGGLDTQYF
.	TRBD1	TRBJ2-7	TRBV30	TGTGCCTGGAGCGACTCGGTGACAGGGAGACCCTACGAGCAGTACTTC	CAWSDSVTGRPYEQYF
.	.	TRBJ2-7	TRBV10-3	TGTGCCATCAGTGAGCCGGGTTACGAGCAGTACTTC	CAISEPGYEQYF
once	.	TRBJ1-6	TRBV19	TGTGCCAGTAGCCCGATCCCGGGACAATCCATTTCACCCCTCCACTTT	CASSPIPGQSISPLHF
.	TRBD1	TRBJ2-3	TRBV7-9	TGTGCCAGCAGCTCGAGGGACAGGGGAGCAGATACGCAGTATTTT	CASSSRDRGADTQYF
.	.	TRBJ2-7	TRBV20-1	TGCAGTGCTAGTGAAGGCATCCGGGGTGGATACGAGCAGTACTTC	CSASEGIRGGYEQYF
.	TRBD1	TRBJ2-3	TRBV4-1	TGCGCCAGCAGCCAAGGGCGAGGGACAGGGCAAAATACGCAGTATTTT	CASSQGRGTGQNTQYF